This TCR beta chain is from a study of response to subunit inactivated influenza vaccine. V gave up 5 bases and J gave up 4 bases, with 15 bases separating them. The CDR3 has 15 amino acids. CDR1 and CDR2 (germline): SGHVS, FNYEAQ. Turning to this clonotype: The antigen remains unidentified.

TCRdb processed the RT-PCR reads anew with MiXCR; each CDR3 protein has one entry. The data contain 540,000 or so distinct CDR3 sequences, 13% of them singletons. General observations from the study: The authors put forward the suggestion that each seasonal influenza vaccination may bring in only a limited number of new T cells.

This receptor was taken from a man in his fifties or sixties who received an inactivated influenza vaccine. The material was PBMCs from blood, obtained about 40 days after vaccination. The chain joins TRBV7-6 to TRBJ2-1; the D gene is possibly TRBD2 (8 bases). The CDR3 nucleotides read TGTGCCAGCAGCCCGGGAGGGACAGTATACAATGAGCAGTTCTTC. It is translated as CASSPGGTVYNEQFF.